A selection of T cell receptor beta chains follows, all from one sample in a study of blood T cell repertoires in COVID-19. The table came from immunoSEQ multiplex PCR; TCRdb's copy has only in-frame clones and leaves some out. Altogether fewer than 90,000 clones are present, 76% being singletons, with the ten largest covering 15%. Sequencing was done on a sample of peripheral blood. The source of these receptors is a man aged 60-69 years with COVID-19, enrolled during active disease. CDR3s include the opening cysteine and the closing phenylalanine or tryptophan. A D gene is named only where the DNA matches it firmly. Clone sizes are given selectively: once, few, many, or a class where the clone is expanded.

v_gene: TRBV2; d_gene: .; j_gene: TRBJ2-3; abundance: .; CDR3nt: TGTGCCAGCACGGGGACTTCTAGCACAGATACGCAGTATTTT; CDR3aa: CASTGTSSTDTQYF
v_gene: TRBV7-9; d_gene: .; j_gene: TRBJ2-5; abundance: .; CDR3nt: TGTGCCAGCAGATTAGGGTACCGAGGGGAGACCCAGTACTTC; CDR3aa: CASRLGYRGETQYF
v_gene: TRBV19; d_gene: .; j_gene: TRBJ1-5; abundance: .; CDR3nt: TGTGCCAGCCCGCGGACAGTTAGCAATCAGCCCCAGCATTTT; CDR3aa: CASPRTVSNQPQHF
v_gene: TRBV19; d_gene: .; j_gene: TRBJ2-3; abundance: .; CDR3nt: TGTGCCAGTAGTATTATGGATACGCAGTATTTT; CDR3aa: CASSIMDTQYF
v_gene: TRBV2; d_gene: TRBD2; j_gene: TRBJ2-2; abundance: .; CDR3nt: TGTGCCAGCAGTGACCCGGGAGGAGGGCGGACCGGGGAGCTGTTTTTT; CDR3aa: CASSDPGGGRTGELFF
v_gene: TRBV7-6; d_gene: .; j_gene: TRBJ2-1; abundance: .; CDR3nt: TGTGCCAGCAGCTTAGAAGCGCGGCCCCACTACAATGAGCAGTTCTTC; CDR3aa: CASSLEARPHYNEQFF
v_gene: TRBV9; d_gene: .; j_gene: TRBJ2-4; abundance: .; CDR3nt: TGTGCCAGCAGCACCGGACATATAGCCAAAAACATTCAGTACTTC; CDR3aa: CASSTGHIAKNIQYF
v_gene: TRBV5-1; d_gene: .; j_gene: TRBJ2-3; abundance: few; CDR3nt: TGCGCCAGCAGCTTCCTCACAGATACGCAGTATTTT; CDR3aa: CASSFLTDTQYF
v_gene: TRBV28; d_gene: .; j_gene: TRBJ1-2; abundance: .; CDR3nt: TGTGCCAGCAGATCGGGAGGGTATGGCTACACCTTC; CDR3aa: CASRSGGYGYTF
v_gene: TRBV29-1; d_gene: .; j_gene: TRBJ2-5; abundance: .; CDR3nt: TGCAGCTCCGGACGAGGGAGCCCAGGGACCCAGTACTTC; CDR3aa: CSSGRGSPGTQYF
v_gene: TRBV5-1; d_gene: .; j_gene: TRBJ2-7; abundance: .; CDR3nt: TGCGCCAGCAGCTTGACTATTTCCGGACTCGTAACCTACGAGCAGTACTTC; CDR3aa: CASSLTISGLVTYEQYF
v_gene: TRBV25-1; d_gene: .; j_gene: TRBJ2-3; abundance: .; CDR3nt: TGTGCCAGCACAGGCCGCGGCACAGATACGCAGTATTTT; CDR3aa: CASTGRGTDTQYF
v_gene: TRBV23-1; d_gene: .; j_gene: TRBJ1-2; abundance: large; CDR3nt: TGCGCCAGCAGTCAATGTCGGCGGGGGGCGTACTCCAATGGCTACACCTTC; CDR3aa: CASSQCRRGAYSNGYTF
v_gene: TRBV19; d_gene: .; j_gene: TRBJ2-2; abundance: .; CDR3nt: TGTGCCAGTAGAAGGGGGGGGGAGCTGTTTTTT; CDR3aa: CASRRGGELFF
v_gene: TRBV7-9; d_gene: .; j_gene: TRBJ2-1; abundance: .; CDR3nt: TGTGCCAGCAGCTTAGACCGCGAGCTCCGCTACGAGCAGTTCTTC; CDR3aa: CASSLDRELRYEQFF
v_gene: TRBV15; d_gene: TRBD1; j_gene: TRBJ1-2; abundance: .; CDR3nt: TGTGCCACTAGGGACAGCGGCTATTATGGCTACACCTTC; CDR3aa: CATRDSGYYGYTF
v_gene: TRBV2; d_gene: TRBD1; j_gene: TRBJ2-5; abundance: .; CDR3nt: TGTGCCAGCAGTTTAGAGACAGGGGTCGGCGAGACCCAGTACTTC; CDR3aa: CASSLETGVGETQYF
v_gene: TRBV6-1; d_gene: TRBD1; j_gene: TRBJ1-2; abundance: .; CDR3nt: TGTGCCAGCAGTGAACGGCCAGGGGGCGTCTATGGCTACACCTTC; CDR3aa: CASSERPGGVYGYTF
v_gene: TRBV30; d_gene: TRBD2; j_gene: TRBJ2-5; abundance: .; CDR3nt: TGTGCCTGGAGCCGCCGGGACTATATGAGTGAGACCCAGTACTTC; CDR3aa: CAWSRRDYMSETQYF
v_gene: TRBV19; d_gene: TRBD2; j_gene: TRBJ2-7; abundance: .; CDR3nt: TGTGCCAGTAGTTTCCGACTAGCGGGGCTCTACGAGCAGTACTTC; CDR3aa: CASSFRLAGLYEQYF
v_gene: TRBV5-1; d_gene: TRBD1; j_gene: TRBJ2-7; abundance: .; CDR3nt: TGCGCCAGCAGGCCAGCCGGGACAGGGGCCTACGAGCAGTACTTC; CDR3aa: CASRPAGTGAYEQYF
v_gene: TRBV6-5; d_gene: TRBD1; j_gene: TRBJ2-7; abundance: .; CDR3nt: TGTGCCAGCAGTTACTCACAGGGGTCCCTCGAGCAGTACTTC; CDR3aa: CASSYSQGSLEQYF
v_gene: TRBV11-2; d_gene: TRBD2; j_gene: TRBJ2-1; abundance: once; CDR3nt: TGTGCCAGCAGCTCAGAGCGGGGGGCTAACTACAATGAGCAGTTCTTC; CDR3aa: CASSSERGANYNEQFF
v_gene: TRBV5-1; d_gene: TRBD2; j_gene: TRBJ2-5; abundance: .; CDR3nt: TGCGCCAGCAGCTTGGGACTAGCGGGGAAAGAGACCCAGTACTTC; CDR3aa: CASSLGLAGKETQYF
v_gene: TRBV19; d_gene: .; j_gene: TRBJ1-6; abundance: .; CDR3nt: TGTGCCAGTAGTATCGCGGGCTCCTATAATTCACCCCTCCACTTT; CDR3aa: CASSIAGSYNSPLHF
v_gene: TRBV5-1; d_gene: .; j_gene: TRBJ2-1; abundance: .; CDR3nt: TGCGCCAGCAGCTTGCGTGGGCCATACTACAATGAGCAGTTCTTC; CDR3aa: CASSLRGPYYNEQFF
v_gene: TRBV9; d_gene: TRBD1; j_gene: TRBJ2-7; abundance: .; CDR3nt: TGTGCCAGCAGCGTAGACGGGACAGGGAGAGAGCAGTACTTC; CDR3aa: CASSVDGTGREQYF
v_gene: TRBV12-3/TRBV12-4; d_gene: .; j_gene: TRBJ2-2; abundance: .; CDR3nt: TGTGCCAGCAGTCCTACGGTCCGGGAGCTGTTTTTT; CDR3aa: CASSPTVRELFF
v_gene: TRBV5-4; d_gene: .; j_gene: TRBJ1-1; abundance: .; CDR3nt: TGTGCCAGCAGCGACCGGGAAAACACTGAAGCTTTCTTT; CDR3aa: CASSDRENTEAFF
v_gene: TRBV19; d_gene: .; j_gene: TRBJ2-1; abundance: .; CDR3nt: TGTGCCAGTAGCCGACGGACTTACAATGAGCAGTTCTTC; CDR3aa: CASSRRTYNEQFF
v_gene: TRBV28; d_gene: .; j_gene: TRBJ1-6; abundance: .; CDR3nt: TGTGCCAGCACGGGGGTTAATTCACCCCTCCACTTT; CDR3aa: CASTGVNSPLHF
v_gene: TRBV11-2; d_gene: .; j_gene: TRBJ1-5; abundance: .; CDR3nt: TGTGCCAGCAGCTTAGATACGGGGGGGAATCAGCCCCAGCATTTT; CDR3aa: CASSLDTGGNQPQHF
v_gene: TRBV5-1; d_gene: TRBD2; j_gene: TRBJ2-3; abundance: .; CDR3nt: TGCGCCAGCAGCTTGGCACTAGCGGGAAGGAGAGATACGCAGTATTTT; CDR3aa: CASSLALAGRRDTQYF
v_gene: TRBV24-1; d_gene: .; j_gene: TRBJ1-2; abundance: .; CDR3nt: TGTGCCCCGATAGGCACGGAGACTTACTATGGCTACACCTTC; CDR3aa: CAPIGTETYYGYTF
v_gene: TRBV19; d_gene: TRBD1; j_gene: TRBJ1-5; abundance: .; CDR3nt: TGTGCCAGTAGAGGACAGGGGGGTGGCCAGCCCCAGCATTTT; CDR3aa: CASRGQGGGQPQHF
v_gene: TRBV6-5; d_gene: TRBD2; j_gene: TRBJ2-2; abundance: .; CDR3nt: TGTGCCAGCAGCTCCACTAGCGCGAACACCGGGGAGCTGTTTTTT; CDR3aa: CASSSTSANTGELFF
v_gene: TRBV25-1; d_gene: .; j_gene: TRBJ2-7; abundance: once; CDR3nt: TGTGCCAGCAGTGAAAACCGAGGCAGGGGCTCCTACGAGCAGTACTTC; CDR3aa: CASSENRGRGSYEQYF
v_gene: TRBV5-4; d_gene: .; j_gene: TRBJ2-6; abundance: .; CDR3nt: TGTGCCAGCAGCTACGGAGGGGGCCCTTTCTCTGGGGCCAACGTCCTGACTTTC; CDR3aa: CASSYGGGPFSGANVLTF
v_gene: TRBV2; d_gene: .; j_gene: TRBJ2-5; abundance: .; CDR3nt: TGTGCCAGCAGTGGAGGGGGGGACGAGACCCAGTACTTC; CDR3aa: CASSGGGDETQYF
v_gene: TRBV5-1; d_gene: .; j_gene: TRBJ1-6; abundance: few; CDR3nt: TGCGCCAGCAGCTTTCCGGATTCACCCCTCCACTTT; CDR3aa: CASSFPDSPLHF
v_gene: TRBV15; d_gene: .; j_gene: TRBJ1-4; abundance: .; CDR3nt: TGTGCCACCAGCAGGGAACTTAGCAATGAAAAACTGTTTTTT; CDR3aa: CATSRELSNEKLFF
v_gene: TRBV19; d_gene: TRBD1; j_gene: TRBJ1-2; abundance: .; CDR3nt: TGTGCCAGTAAGGGGACAGGGGGCCATGGCTACACCTTC; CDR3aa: CASKGTGGHGYTF
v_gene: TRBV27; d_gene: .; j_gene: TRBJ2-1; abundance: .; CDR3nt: TGTGCCAGCAGTTTAAGCTTGCAAAGCTCCTACAATGAGCAGTTCTTC; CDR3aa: CASSLSLQSSYNEQFF
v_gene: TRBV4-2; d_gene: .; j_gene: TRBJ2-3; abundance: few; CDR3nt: TGTGCCAGCAGCCAAGGCCGGACTGAGGCAGATACGCAGTATTTT; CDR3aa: CASSQGRTEADTQYF
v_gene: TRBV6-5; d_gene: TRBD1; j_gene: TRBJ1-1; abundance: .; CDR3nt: TGTGCCAGCAGTTACCAGGGGGCGGACACTGAAGCTTTCTTT; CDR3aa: CASSYQGADTEAFF
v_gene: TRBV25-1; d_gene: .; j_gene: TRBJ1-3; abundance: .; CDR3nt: TGTGCCAGCAGTGCAGTCACCCCTGGAAACACCATATATTTT; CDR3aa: CASSAVTPGNTIYF
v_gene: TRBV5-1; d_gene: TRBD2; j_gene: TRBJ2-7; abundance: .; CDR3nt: TGCGCCAGCAGCTTGCCTAGCGGGTCTGTGGAACGCGAGCAGTACTTC; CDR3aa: CASSLPSGSVEREQYF
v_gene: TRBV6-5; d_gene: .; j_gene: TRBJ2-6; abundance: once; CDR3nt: TGTGCCAGCAGTTACCTGGGGGCCGGTGGGGCCAACGTCCTGACTTTC; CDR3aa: CASSYLGAGGANVLTF
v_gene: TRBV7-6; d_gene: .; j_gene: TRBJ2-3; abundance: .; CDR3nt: TGTGCCAGCAGCCGAGGGGGACCCACAGATACGCAGTATTTT; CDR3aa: CASSRGGPTDTQYF
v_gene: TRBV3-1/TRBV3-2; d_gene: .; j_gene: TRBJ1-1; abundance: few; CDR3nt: TGTGCCAGCAGCCAAGAGAGGACTTCTGAAGCTTTCTTT; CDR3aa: CASSQERTSEAFF
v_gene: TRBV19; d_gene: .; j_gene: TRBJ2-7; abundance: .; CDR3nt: TGTGCCAGTAGTATGGGGGGGCTGGGGCTAAGCTCCTACGAGCAGTACTTC; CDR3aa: CASSMGGLGLSSYEQYF
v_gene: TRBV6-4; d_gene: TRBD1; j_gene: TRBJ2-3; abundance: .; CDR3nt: TGTGCCAGCAGTGAAGGCCAGGGGGCATCAGATACGCAGTATTTT; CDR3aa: CASSEGQGASDTQYF
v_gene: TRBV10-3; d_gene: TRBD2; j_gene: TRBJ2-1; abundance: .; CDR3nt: TGTGCCATCAGCGAAGGGAGGGAGAAGCAGTTCTTC; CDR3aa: CAISEGREKQFF
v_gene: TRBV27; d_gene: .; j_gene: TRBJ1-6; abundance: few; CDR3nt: TGTGCCAGCAGTTCCCCCCTGGGCAGGAGGAACTCACCCCTCCACTTT; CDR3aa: CASSSPLGRRNSPLHF
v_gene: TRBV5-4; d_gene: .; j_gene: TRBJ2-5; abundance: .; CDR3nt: TGTGCCGGGGGACGGGGGACCCAAGAGACCCAGTACTTC; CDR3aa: CAGGRGTQETQYF
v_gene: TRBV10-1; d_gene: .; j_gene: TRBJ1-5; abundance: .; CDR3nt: TGCGCCAGCAGTGAGATCCCCCCGGGCAATCAGCCCCAGCATTTT; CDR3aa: CASSEIPPGNQPQHF
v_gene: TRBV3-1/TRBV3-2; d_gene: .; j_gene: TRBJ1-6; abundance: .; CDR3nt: TGTGCCAGCAGCCCAGAGCCGAGGCCCTCACCCCTCCACTTT; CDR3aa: CASSPEPRPSPLHF
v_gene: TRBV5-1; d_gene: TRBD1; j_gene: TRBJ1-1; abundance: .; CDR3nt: TGCGCCAGCAGCTTGGTGGGACAGTCCACTGAAGCTTTCTTT; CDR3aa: CASSLVGQSTEAFF